This entry concerns a single T cell receptor beta chain. This entry belongs to a study of blood T cell repertoires in COVID-19. At the level of the study: Acute and convalescent COVID-19 specimens originated in the United States, Italy and Spain. From T cells, B-cell-depleted T cells, or PBMCs came the material, which was cDNA or gDNA.

As processed by the authors: Estimation of nucleated cell counts relied on the amplification of reference gene primers. TCRdb's copy holds only in-frame clones and misses some; the assay was immunoSEQ multiplex PCR. Clonal size and the V and J genes are those of that table, whereas D and trimming came from the DNA. The table records around 270,000 clones, about 87% of them present only once. This CDR3 is built from 13 residues. Trimming took 6 bases from V and 5 from J; bases not matched to a gene: 5. The genes are TRBV12-3 or TRBV12-4 and TRBJ2-7; TRBD1 agrees at 9 bases. This receptor was taken from a man aged 55 to 70 who had recovered from COVID-19. The sequenced sample was peripheral blood. CDR3 loop: CASRPGQGNEQYF. CDR3 coding DNA: TGTGCCAGCAGGCCGGGACAGGGCAACGAGCAGTACTTC.